This TCR beta chain was obtained from a study of T cells after yellow fever vaccination. At the level of the study: Preparing low-cell-number fractions relied on SMART-Seq v4 Ultra Low Input. Whole-study findings and limits: FACS-sorted repertoires might harbor abundant contaminating clonotypes from the bulk population. A faster peak, day 5 versus 15, was reached by the weaker secondary response.

MiXCR, run by TCRdb on the 5' RACE reads, gives a single entry per CDR3 protein. The sample yields some 300,000 distinct CDR3 sequences, roughly 9% seen once. This clonotype was found a few times. Its antigen is not known. The V segment lost 0 bases and the J segment 6 bases; nucleotides outside the gene matches: 2. The V gene's germline CDR1 is SSHAT and CDR2 FNYEAQ (reference sequence). The CDR3 consists of 13 residues. The specimen comprised CD4+ T cells sorted from PBMCs, sampled 5 days after the yellow fever booster vaccination. V is TRBV7-7 and J is TRBJ2-7, with 7 bases matching TRBD1. The source is a man aged 18-30 years who received the YFV17D yellow fever vaccine. CDR3 amino acids: CASSLARGREQYF. The CDR3 bases are TGTGCCAGCAGCTTAGCGAGGGGGCGCGAGCAGTACTTC. Variable domain in full (rest from reference TRBV7-7 and TRBJ2-7): GAGVSQSPRYKVTKRGQDVTLRCDPISSHATLYWYQQALGQGPEFLTYFNYEAQPDKSGLPSDRFSAERPEGSISTLTIQRTEQRDSAMYRCASSLARGREQYFGPGTRLTVT.